This TCR beta chain was obtained from a study of shared clonotypes between healthy human individuals. Genomic DNA belonging to each subset was distributed in equal measure over several immunoSEQ plates. About 33,000 T cell genomes (around 200 ng DNA) went into each sorted-subset replicate. Assay used: immunoSEQ multiplex PCR; TCRdb lists only in-frame clones, some missing. In the table there are over 2 million clones, 95% of which are singletons. J lost 4 bases, V lost 0 bases, and 3 bases had no gene match. This CDR3 is built from 15 residues. Germline V gives CDR1 SGHNT, CDR2 YYREEE (reference sequence).

This receptor was obtained from a man aged 18 to 29 in good health. Material: naive CD4+ T cells sorted from blood. Documented subset: CD45RA+ positively selected. The chain has TRBV5-4 and TRBJ1-2, with TRBD1 matching over 10 bases. CDR3 nucleotides: TGTGCCAGCAGCTTGGCGAGGGACAGGGGCTATGGCTACACCTTC. Translation gives CASSLARDRGYGYTF.